What follows are 21 T cell receptor beta chains derived from one specimen sequenced in a study of blood T cells in healthy people across ages. Then a second PCR, running roughly 7 to 11 cycles, was carried out with a sample-barcoded 5' primer and a J-beta primer mix. TCRdb re-derived calls from the 5' RACE reads in MiXCR, one entry per CDR3 protein. The sample includes over 1.5 million distinct CDR3 sequences, approximately 50% of them seen just once. Sequences were obtained from blood. These receptors all come from a woman aged 40-49 years in good health.

The V gene is TRBV20-1, the J gene TRBJ2-7, with D unresolved. V was trimmed by 3 bases and J by 5 bases, leaving 5 bases between them. CDR1 DFQATT and CDR2 SNEGSKA come from the germline V gene (reference sequence). The CDR3 sequence is 10 residues long. In nucleotides, the CDR3 is TGCAGTGCTAGCCACCACGAGCAGTACTTC. Encoded protein: CSASHHEQYF.

CDR3 residues: CAVGRNTEAFF. CDR3 in DNA: TGTGCCGTGGGGAGGAACACTGAAGCTTTCTTT. The gene calls are TRBV12-3 or TRBV12-4 and TRBJ1-1; D unclear. V lost 11 bases and J lost 1, with 8 bases in between. The CDR3 runs to 11 residues.

V gene TRBV12-3 or TRBV12-4 combines with J gene TRBJ2-3; D call uncertain. The ends were cut back, 6 bases at V and 5 bases at J, with 24 bases in the middle. The CDR3 loop spans 17 amino acids. The DNA for the CDR3 is TGTGCCAGCAGCCAAGATTATTCGGTACGACTGGGAGATACGCAGTATTTT. Protein: CASSQDYSVRLGDTQYF.

V and J are TRBV12-3 or TRBV12-4 and TRBJ2-4, with D tentatively TRBD1 or TRBD2 (6 bases each). V gave up 8 bases and J gave up 6 bases, with 17 bases separating them. The CDR3 runs to 14 residues. CDR3: CASGEGGTTNIQYF. The CDR3 nucleotides read TGTGCCAGCGGAGAGGGGGGAACCACAAACATTCAGTACTTC.

In its sample, this clonotype was seen a few times. The chain couples TRBV5-1 to TRBJ2-5; no firm D call. Germline V gene sequence: CDR1 SGHRS, CDR2 YFSETQ. This CDR3 has 15 amino acids. Trimming shortened V by 4 bases and J by 0 bases, and 13 bases separated the two germline ends. CDR3 protein: CASSTSIQYQETQYF. For the CDR3, the DNA is TGCGCCAGCAGCACATCCATTCAGTACCAAGAGACCCAGTACTTC.

V and J are TRBV4-2 and TRBJ1-1, with D uncertain. Germline lookup yields CDR1 LGHNA and CDR2 YNFKEQ. Between the trimmed V and J ends, which lost 4 bases and 7 bases, there was a span of 10 bases. The CDR3 has 12 residues. The CDR3: CASSLNTVEAFF. DNA of the CDR3: TGTGCCAGCAGCCTTAACACCGTTGAAGCTTTCTTT.

The chain employs TRBV2 and TRBJ2-3, with a weak D call TRBD1 (6 bases). This CDR3 region has 16 residues. Trimming left V 4 bases short and J 4 bases short, with 18 bases between. CDR1 SNHLY and CDR2 FYNNEI come from the germline V gene. CDR3 bases: TGTGCCAGCAGTGGACCGACAGGATTCAGCCCAGATACGCAGTATTTT. This translates into CASSGPTGFSPDTQYF.

This rearrangement joins TRBV2 to TRBJ1-6; 7 bases are shared with TRBD1. Trimming cost V 3 bases and J 0 bases; bases outside gene matches: 2. The CDR3 contains 16 residues. CDR1 SNHLY and CDR2 FYNNEI come from the germline V gene. The CDR3: CASSETGSSYNSPLHF. For the CDR3, the DNA is TGTGCCAGCAGTGAGACAGGGAGCTCCTATAATTCACCCCTCCACTTT.

This clonotype was seen more than once but under ten times. The chain recombines TRBV6-5 with TRBJ1-2; no clear D gene. The germline gives CDR1 MNHEY, CDR2 SVGAGI. This CDR3 has 14 residues. Trimming took 6 bases from V and 6 from J, leaving 17 bases between them. For the CDR3, the DNA is TGTGCCAGCAGGGGCCCGGGGTCGATCAATGGCTACACCTTC. Its translation is CASRGPGSINGYTF.

This clonotype occurred a few times. The genes are TRBV6-5 and TRBJ2-7, with D maybe TRBD2 (5 bases). The CDR3 is made up of 18 amino acids. Deletions cut 2 bases from V and 7 bases from J, with 27 bases between. Germline V CDR1 and CDR2: MNHEY, SVGAGI. CDR3 nucleotides: TGTGCCAGCAGTTACAATCCTCGGGGTTCACCGAACGGACGGGAGCAGTACTTC. This codes for CASSYNPRGSPNGREQYF.

This clonotype was recorded a few times. The J gene is TRBJ2-5, the V gene TRBV20-1; no reliable D call. Trimming pared 6 bases from V and 1 base from J, leaving 15 bases between. Germline-derived CDR1 and CDR2 are DFQATT and SNEGSKA (reference sequence). The CDR3 has 14 residues. The CDR3 DNA reads as TGCAGTGCGGGCAGGTTTAGGAGCCAAGAGACCCAGTACTTC. Amino acids: CSAGRFRSQETQYF.

The chain joins TRBV6-6 to TRBJ2-5; tentative D call: TRBD2 (6 bases). V was pared by 11 bases and J by 1 base, with 11 bases between. The CDR3 has 12 residues. Germline CDR1 MNHNY, CDR2 SVGAGI (reference sequence). The DNA for the CDR3 is TGTGCCGGAGGGCCGCGCCAAGAGACCCAGTACTTC. This codes for CAGGPRQETQYF.

This clonotype turned up a few times. The chain links TRBV29-1 to TRBJ2-4, with 9 bases aligning to TRBD1. Gene TRBJ2-7 matches the end of the DNA better, so the J call may be wrong. The CDR3 contains 13 residues. Germline lookup yields CDR1 SQVTM and CDR2 ANQGSEA. CDR3 amino acids: CSAQQGASHEQYF. CDR3 nucleotide sequence: TGCAGCGCGCAACAGGGGGCTTCCCACGAGCAGTACTTC.

The rearrangement links TRBV4-3 to TRBJ1-2; D might be TRBD1 (6 bases). Trimming pared 1 base from V and 4 bases from J, leaving 10 bases between. Per germline, CDR1 LGHNA and CDR2 YSLEER. The CDR3 covers 14 residues. CDR3 sequence (DNA): TGCGCCAGCAGCCAAGTATCGACAGGCTATGGCTACACCTTC. This sequence encodes CASSQVSTGYGYTF.

This sequence joins TRBV6-5 and TRBJ2-1; 9 positions agree with TRBD1. The CDR3 covers 15 residues. Germline V gives CDR1 MNHEY, CDR2 SVGAGI. Losses at the gene ends were 10 bases for V and 3 bases for J; bases not matched to a gene: 10. CDR3 protein: CAMGPGQGSYNEQFF. For the CDR3, the DNA is TGTGCCATGGGTCCTGGACAGGGGAGCTACAATGAGCAGTTCTTC.

This clonotype appeared a few times. The chain uses TRBV29-1 and TRBJ2-7; 9 nucleotides line up with TRBD1. Germline lookup yields CDR1 SQVTM and CDR2 ANQGSEA. CDR3 length: 13 residues. V shed 3 bases and J 4 bases; nucleotides not matched to a gene: 4. The CDR3 nucleotides read TGCAGCGTTGAGGGACAGGGACCGTACGAGCAGTACTTC. It is translated as CSVEGQGPYEQYF.

V gene TRBV27 combines with J gene TRBJ1-2, with TRBD1 as a possible D gene (5 bases). With 8 bases removed from V and 8 bases from J, the gap between germline ends came to 18 bases. The length of the CDR3 is 13 residues. Looked up from germline, CDR1 is MNHEY and CDR2 is SMNVEV (reference sequence). CDR3 sequence reads: CASGSRAPGGYTF. The CDR3 DNA reads TGTGCCAGCGGGAGCAGGGCCCCTGGGGGCTACACCTTC.

The chain employs TRBV4-3 and TRBJ2-1; D not certain. The CDR3 extends over 17 amino acids. Germline V lookup: CDR1 LGHNA, CDR2 YSLEER. V lost 0 bases, J lost 0 bases, and 12 bases lay in between. The CDR3 reads CASSQEWVAGSYNEQFF. Here the CDR3 DNA reads TGCGCCAGCAGCCAAGAATGGGTAGCAGGCTCCTACAATGAGCAGTTCTTC.

The chain couples TRBV5-6 to TRBJ1-1; tentative D call: TRBD1 (6 bases). The CDR3 contains 14 residues. Germline V lookup: CDR1 SGHDT, CDR2 YYEEEE. V lost 3 bases to trimming and J lost 1 base, with 10 bases between them. The CDR3 DNA reads TGTGCCAGCAGCTGGGGACACCAGAACACTGAAGCTTTCTTT. It encodes CASSWGHQNTEAFF.

In its sample, this clonotype was seen a few times. A much larger clone differs by one base, so this may be a read error. V and J are TRBV7-2 and TRBJ2-4; tentatively, D is TRBD1 or TRBD2 (5 bases each). Germline-derived CDR1 and CDR2 are SGHTA and FQGNSA. CDR3 length: 15 amino acids. The V end lost 3 bases, the J end lost 9 bases, and 18 bases lay between the germline ends. The CDR3 spells CASSFAEGRGAIQYF. DNA of the CDR3: TGTGCCAGCAGCTTTGCAGAGGGGCGCGGTGCCATTCAGTACTTC.

This CDR3 reads CSAREHVIPSYEQYF. CDR3 bases: TGCAGTGCTAGGGAACACGTAATCCCTTCCTACGAGCAGTACTTC. This rearrangement joins TRBV20-1 to TRBJ2-7; D is uncertain. V was cut by 3 bases and J by 1 base, with 16 bases left in between. Germline V lookup: CDR1 DFQATT, CDR2 SNEGSKA (reference sequence). CDR3 length: 15 amino acids.